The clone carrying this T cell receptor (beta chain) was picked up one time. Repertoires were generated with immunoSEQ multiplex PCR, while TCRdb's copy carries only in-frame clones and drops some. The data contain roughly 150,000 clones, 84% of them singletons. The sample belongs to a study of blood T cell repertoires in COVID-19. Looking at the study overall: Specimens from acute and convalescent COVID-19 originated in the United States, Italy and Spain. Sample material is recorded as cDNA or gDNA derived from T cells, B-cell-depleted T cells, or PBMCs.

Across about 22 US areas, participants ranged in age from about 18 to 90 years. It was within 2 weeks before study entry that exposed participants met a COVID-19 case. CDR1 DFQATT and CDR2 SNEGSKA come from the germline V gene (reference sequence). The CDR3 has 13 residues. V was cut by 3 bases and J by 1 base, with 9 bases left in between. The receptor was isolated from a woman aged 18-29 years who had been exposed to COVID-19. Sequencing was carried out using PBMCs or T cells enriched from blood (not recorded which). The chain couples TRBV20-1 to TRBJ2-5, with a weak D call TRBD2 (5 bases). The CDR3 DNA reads TGCAGTGCTAGTTCCAGCGGCCAAGAGACCCAGTACTTC. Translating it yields CSASSSGQETQYF.